A selection of T cell receptor beta chains follows, all from one sample in a study of cytomegalovirus exposure and HLA in healthy donors. Sequencing used immunoSEQ multiplex PCR; TCRdb keeps in-frame clones, though not all of them. The table includes about 110,000 clones, under 85% detected once. Sequenced material: PBMCs. The origin of the receptors is a man younger than 45 in good health and CMV-seropositive. CDR3s include the opening cysteine and the closing phenylalanine or tryptophan. A D gene is named only where the DNA matches it firmly. Clone size appears in some rows only: once, few, many, or a class for an expanded clone.

CDR3nt: TGTGCCAGCAGCTTGTTAGGGGGCTACAATCAGCCCCAGCATTTT
CDR3aa: CASSLLGGYNQPQHF
abundance: once
v_gene: TRBV5-8
j_gene: TRBJ1-5
d_gene: TRBD1

CDR3nt: TGTGCCACCAGCACATCCCGACTAGCGGGGGTCTCTGAGCAGTTCTTC
CDR3aa: CATSTSRLAGVSEQFF
abundance: .
v_gene: TRBV15
j_gene: TRBJ2-1
d_gene: TRBD2

CDR3nt: TGTGCCAGCAGTTACTACATGGGACAGGGGGGGTATGGCTACACCTTC
CDR3aa: CASSYYMGQGGYGYTF
abundance: .
v_gene: TRBV5-4
j_gene: TRBJ1-2
d_gene: TRBD1

CDR3nt: TGCGCCAGCAGCTTGATACTCACAGAATACTCCTACGAGCAGTACTTC
CDR3aa: CASSLILTEYSYEQYF
abundance: .
v_gene: TRBV5-1
j_gene: TRBJ2-7
d_gene: .

CDR3nt: TGTGCCAGAAGCTTGGGCCACAGGGCACTCTCTGGAAACACCATATATTTT
CDR3aa: CARSLGHRALSGNTIYF
abundance: .
v_gene: TRBV5-3
j_gene: TRBJ1-3
d_gene: .

CDR3nt: TGTGCCAGCAGCCCCATAGCGGGGGGGCGAAGTGAGCAGTTCTTC
CDR3aa: CASSPIAGGRSEQFF
abundance: .
v_gene: TRBV6-5
j_gene: TRBJ2-1
d_gene: TRBD2

CDR3nt: TGTGCCTGGAGTGTACACGCGGGGAAGGGCGGCTACACCTTC
CDR3aa: CAWSVHAGKGGYTF
abundance: .
v_gene: TRBV30
j_gene: TRBJ1-2
d_gene: .

CDR3nt: TGTGCCAGCAGTCAGGGGGCGGTCGAGCAGTACTTC
CDR3aa: CASSQGAVEQYF
abundance: .
v_gene: TRBV25-1
j_gene: TRBJ2-7
d_gene: TRBD1

CDR3nt: TGCAGCGTCCAAACCCGGGACAGGCGAACCTATGGCTACACCTTC
CDR3aa: CSVQTRDRRTYGYTF
abundance: .
v_gene: TRBV29-1
j_gene: TRBJ1-2
d_gene: TRBD1

CDR3nt: TGCGCCAGCAGCCGCGGTCTAGCCGTTAGTCTTGCCGGGGAGCTGTTTTTT
CDR3aa: CASSRGLAVSLAGELFF
abundance: .
v_gene: TRBV4-1
j_gene: TRBJ2-2
d_gene: .

CDR3nt: TGTGCCAGCAGCTTGCGACAGGGCTATAATTCACCCCTCCACTTT
CDR3aa: CASSLRQGYNSPLHF
abundance: .
v_gene: TRBV5-8
j_gene: TRBJ1-6
d_gene: TRBD1

CDR3nt: TGTGCCAGCAGTACCGGGACAGGGGCCACTGAAGCTTTCTTT
CDR3aa: CASSTGTGATEAFF
abundance: many
v_gene: TRBV6-5
j_gene: TRBJ1-1
d_gene: TRBD1

CDR3nt: TGTGCCAGCAGTATCGGTGACAGCGACTATGGCTACACCTTC
CDR3aa: CASSIGDSDYGYTF
abundance: .
v_gene: TRBV6-1
j_gene: TRBJ1-2
d_gene: .